This T cell receptor beta chain was recovered during a study of vaccination effects on CD4 cells after COVID-19 (dated by TCRdb to about 2022). Describing the broader study: Across the study, the median time from the second dose to post-vaccine sampling was 72 days (range 14 to 241). The Oncomine TCR Beta short-read assay on an Illumina iSeq 100 was used to sequence cultures from other donors in the study. Altogether, some ten COVID-19 convalescent patients and a handful of SARS-CoV-2-naive healthy vaccine recipients made up the full study. SARS-CoV-2 spike-specific CD4+ TCR repertoires were compared before and after mRNA vaccination in COVID-19 convalescent patients and in infection-naive vaccine recipients. Beyond this particular receptor, the publication reports: Among healthy vaccine recipients, nearly all vaccine-induced clones were SARS-CoV-2 mono-reactive, and just 1 of 255 was cross-reactive with common cold coronaviruses. Limitations of the study were the small number of convalescent patients and the absence of early post-infection timepoints. Marked clonal contraction was observed in both infection-induced and vaccine-induced clones at late post-vaccination timepoints, consistent with waning T cell responses.

CDR1 is given as SGHNT and CDR2 as YYREEE, both from the germline V gene (reference sequence). V is clipped by 3 bases and J by 8 bases, and the sequence between their germline boundaries is 12 bases long. The CDR3 contains 13 residues, cysteine and phenylalanine counted. The CDR3 DNA has 39 bases and is translated from base 1. In the ViraFEST assay, PBMC were stimulated with viral peptide pools, and TCR sequencing was then used to find antigen-specific CD4+ T cell clonotypes based on their expansion. After approximately eleven days of culture, CD4+ T cells were isolated with the EasySep CD4+ T cell isolation kit. Two doses of either the BNT162b2 or the mRNA-1273 mRNA SARS-CoV-2 vaccine were administered to participants. Negative nucleocapsid antibody results before and after vaccination confirmed that the healthy vaccine recipients had no prior SARS-CoV-2 infection. About 2.2 million PBMC per well were cultured in IMDM with approximately 5% human AB serum, around 10 IU/ml IL-2 and gentamicin, plus 10 ug/ml peptides. On days 3 and 7, half of the culture medium was replaced with fresh IL-2-containing medium. Each peptide stimulation condition was cultured in triplicate wells unless otherwise noted. PBMC were separated from whole blood using Ficoll-Paque Plus gradient centrifugation and were then either cryopreserved at -140C or used fresh. The spike proteins of SARS-CoV-2 and of the common cold coronaviruses HCoV-NL63, HCoV-OC43 and HCoV-229E were spanned by overlapping peptide pools. Genomic DNA was extracted from cultured CD4+ T cells with the QIAamp micro DNA kit.

Libraries were prepared through the immunoSEQ multiplex PCR assay. TCR beta CDR3 sequencing was performed on DNA from the cultured, isolated CD4+ T cells. On the authors' methods: Non-productive TCR sequences were removed, reads were trimmed to the CDR3 region, and CDR3s of at least 7 amino acids were retained. The MANAFEST web app was used to identify antigen-specific clonotypes by comparing expansion in peptide wells with expansion in reference cultures. For clones to be considered positive, expansion at FDR<0.05 versus reference and all other wells, an odds ratio above 5, and a frequency above 0.1% in two replicate wells were required. Clonotypes significantly expanded in SARS-CoV-2 spike wells and in at least one common cold coronavirus spike condition were defined as cross-reactive. CDR3 similarity was assessed by Levenshtein distance with the stringdist R package, and unrooted trees were built with ape in R 3.6.1. Not all clones reach the TCRdb copy of this immuneACCESS table, which keeps in-frame sequences only. Checked studies attribute under half of the gap to unresolved V genes and leave the rest unexplained. V, J and clone size are those of that table, while D and trimming were read from the DNA. Here the sample has about 25,000 clones; roughly 73% occur a single time. The ten largest clones take up around 25% of the sample.

Comment on this clone: Its cognate antigen has yet to be identified. No much larger clone is present one base from it, and per-base qualities are unavailable.

Sequencing used CD4+ T cells from PBMCs cultured with HCoV-NL63 spike peptides, obtained after COVID-19 vaccination. The cell subset or site tag for this specimen amounts to: HCoV-NL63 spike overlapping peptide pool stimulation. The source is a human donor who received a COVID-19 vaccine. The rearranged segments are TRBV5-4 and TRBJ2-1; the D gene assignment is ambiguous. The CDR3 protein: CASSYDPGYEQFF. The nucleotides read TGTGCCAGCAGCTACGACCCCGGCTATGAGCAGTTCTTC.